This TCR beta chain is drawn from a study of shared clonotypes between healthy human individuals (dated by TCRdb to the early 2020s). With respect to the entire study: The cohort included three men and two women between 18 and 49 years of age. For each donor, three plates each were used for CD4 naive and CD4 memory, two plates were used for CD8 naive, and one plate was used for CD8 memory. The study deeply sequenced blood TCR repertoires of five healthy adults to estimate repertoire size and the extent of clonotype sharing between individuals. Libraries were prepared and TCR repertoires were sequenced by different laboratories using diverse techniques, in order to increase sequencing depth and limit assay-specific biases. Per donor, leukapheresis produced somewhere between about 0.8 and 9.5 billion PBMCs. Points the paper makes about the study in general: Because the study included only a small number of donors, the genetic and exposure-history diversity represented was limited. Sampling was restricted to blood, and TCR repertoires in tissues likely differ from the TCR repertoires found in blood. About 5% of naive CD4, 3% to 3.5% of naive CD8, 2.3% of memory CD4, and approximately 0.39% of memory CD8 clonotypes were shared across several donors. Even with the large sequencing depth, rarefaction of the sorted-subset datasets indicated that sequencing was incomplete. Based on pairwise subsampling, the degree of clonotype sharing among donors was expected to be affected by sequencing depth. Estimated clonotype richness was generally larger for naive than for memory subsets. Clonotypes shared by all four sorted-subset donors showed higher generation probabilities than non-shared clonotypes.

Healthy HIV-negative adults with no recently reported acute infections or vaccinations were included as donors. Every donor was a Caucasian adult living in Nashville, Tennessee, USA. Magnetic negative selection was used to enrich CD4+ T cells, after which naive cells were positively selected on CD45RA and the negative fraction became the memory subset. Blood was obtained by leukapheresis, after which PBMCs were separated by Ficoll-Histopaque density gradient centrifugation and cryopreserved in liquid nitrogen vapor phase. Analytical flow cytometry was used to check the purity and quantity of each magnetically sorted T cell population. Genomic DNA was isolated from every sorted fraction and measured by UV absorbance on a Nanodrop 2000c. A remark on this clone: Its antigen is not yet known. No qualities accompany the bases; no much larger clone lies one base away.

Using the deep immunoSEQ assay, TCR CDR3 regions were amplified from genomic DNA by multiplex PCR. For each cell subset, the extracted genomic DNA was distributed evenly across all wells of several immunoSEQ 96-well plates, and each plate served as one replicate. For sorted subsets, each replicate PCR was loaded with about 0.2 ug genomic DNA, equivalent to roughly 30,000 T cell genomes. Purified libraries were quantified with a Qubit 3.0 fluorometer, sized on a Bioanalyzer 2100, and re-quantified with the KAPA Library Quantification kit. Every immunoSEQ 96-well plate was sequenced on a dedicated single-read 150-cycle Illumina NextSeq 550 flow cell. On the authors' methods: Because the immunoSEQ output included only junctional sequences and no quality scores, the filtering could not be the same as the filtering used for full-length reads. Sequences were annotated with PyIR, a Python wrapper for IgBLAST v1.9, and V/J genes and CDR3 were assigned using IMGT germline references. Reads with weak V/J assignments (E-value above 1e-6), missing CDR3, stop codons, out-of-frame junctions, or ambiguous translated residues were removed. A V3J clonotype was defined by an identical inferred V gene, J gene, and CDR3 amino acid sequence. Percentage overlap between repertoires was calculated by dividing the number of shared unique clonotypes by the size of the smaller repertoire. Three approaches were used to assess repertoire richness: RTK rarefaction, the Chao1 estimator, and Recon v2.1 estimates of unobserved clonotypes. Generation probabilities for all TCRbeta clonotypes obtained by the gDNA method from four donors were computed using OLGA. This immuneACCESS table, as held by TCRdb, lists in-frame sequences with V and J called but not all clones. Of the missing ones, under half trace to an unresolved V gene in checked studies; the others have no known cause. That table furnishes V, J and clone size, whereas the DNA furnished D and trimming. Counted in this sample were about 1 million clones; around 78% of them appeared once. The top ten hold 0.52% of the sample.

CDR1 and CDR2, per the germline V gene (reference sequence), are GTSNPN and SVGIG. The germline ends are 17 bases apart after V is trimmed by 5 bases and J by 4 bases. Including the terminal cysteine and phenylalanine, the CDR3 comprises 14 residues. Only CDR3 DNA remains: 42 bases, in frame from the first base. Sequenced material: memory CD4+ T cells from PBMCs. The sample's cell subset or site label is to be understood as: CD45RA-negative fraction. This TCR derives from a man younger than 35 in good health. Some clones in this sample may be carry-over from other donors' samples. The rearranged chain carries TRBV30 and TRBJ1-2; the D segment could be TRBD1, given 6 matching bases. The CDR3 loop reads CAWGNRELAYGYTF. The DNA is as follows: TGTGCCTGGGGCAACAGGGAATTAGCCTATGGCTACACCTTC.